This is a list of T cell receptor beta chains from one sample in a study of cytomegalovirus exposure and HLA in healthy donors. Produced via immunoSEQ multiplex PCR; TCRdb's table is partial and in-frame only. The sample lists about 160,000 clones, 60% to 80% occurring once. Sequencing was carried out using PBMCs. The source is a man in his sixties in good health and CMV-seronegative. CDR3s include the opening cysteine and the closing phenylalanine or tryptophan. A D gene is named only where the DNA matches it firmly. Clone size is given for some rows only: seen once, a few or many times, or a class if the clone is expanded.

V: TRBV18; length: 18; size: few; J: TRBJ2-3; D: TRBD2; DNA: TGTGCCAGCTCACCACCGGTAAGCCTAGCGGGGAGCACAGATACGCAGTATTTT; CDR3: CASSPPVSLAGSTDTQYF
V: TRBV6-5; length: 16; size: NA; J: TRBJ2-1; D: NA; DNA: TGTGCCAGCAGTTACTTCGGGACTCCCTCCTACAATGAGCAGTTCTTC; CDR3: CASSYFGTPSYNEQFF
V: TRBV5-1; length: 18; size: NA; J: TRBJ1-5; D: TRBD1; DNA: TGCGCCAGCAGCTTGGAAGGGACAGGGAGAGGGCTGCATCAGCCCCAGCATTTT; CDR3: CASSLEGTGRGLHQPQHF
V: TRBV30; length: 11; size: NA; J: TRBJ2-7; D: TRBD2; DNA: TGTGCCTGGAGTACGGGAGGCGAGCAGTACTTC; CDR3: CAWSTGGEQYF
V: TRBV9; length: 15; size: few; J: TRBJ2-1; D: TRBD1; DNA: TGTGCCAGCAGCGTCGGGACAGGGGGTGGCAATGAGCAGTTCTTC; CDR3: CASSVGTGGGNEQFF
V: TRBV9; length: 15; size: NA; J: TRBJ1-2; D: NA; DNA: TGTGCCAGCAGCGCTCGCAGGGCGGATACGAATGGCTACACCTTC; CDR3: CASSARRADTNGYTF
V: TRBV29-1; length: 14; size: NA; J: TRBJ2-2; D: TRBD1; DNA: TGCAGCGTCGTGGACAGGGGGCGCTCCGGGGAGCTGTTTTTT; CDR3: CSVVDRGRSGELFF
V: TRBV5-6; length: 16; size: NA; J: TRBJ2-2; D: TRBD1; DNA: TGTGCCAGCAGCTTCTATTGGACAGGGGGTGCCGGGGAGCTGTTTTTT; CDR3: CASSFYWTGGAGELFF
V: TRBV5-4; length: 16; size: few; J: TRBJ2-5; D: TRBD2; DNA: TGTGCCAGCAGCTTGGAACTAGCGGGGGGACAAGAGACCCAGTACTTC; CDR3: CASSLELAGGQETQYF
V: TRBV28; length: 18; size: NA; J: TRBJ1-1; D: NA; DNA: TGTGCCAGCAGTTCCTACACGACAGCATTGGGGGGGAACACTGAAGCTTTCTTT; CDR3: CASSSYTTALGGNTEAFF
V: TRBV6-5; length: 15; size: NA; J: TRBJ1-2; D: NA; DNA: TGTGCCAGCAGTTACTCAGGTGGGGGGATCTATGGCTACACCTTC; CDR3: CASSYSGGGIYGYTF
V: TRBV27; length: 17; size: NA; J: TRBJ2-1; D: TRBD2; DNA: TGTGCCAGCAGTTTTCTATTTACTAGCGGACGGTACAATGAGCAGTTCTTC; CDR3: CASSFLFTSGRYNEQFF
V: TRBV6-4; length: 14; size: NA; J: TRBJ2-1; D: NA; DNA: TGTGCCAGCAGTGAAGAGGCTAGCGCGAATGAGCAGTTCTTC; CDR3: CASSEEASANEQFF
V: TRBV7-9; length: 15; size: NA; J: TRBJ2-7; D: TRBD2; DNA: TGTGCCAGCAGCTTAGCGCTGAGCGGGACCTACGAGCAGTACTTC; CDR3: CASSLALSGTYEQYF
V: TRBV11-2; length: 15; size: NA; J: TRBJ2-7; D: TRBD1; DNA: TGTGCCAGCAGCTCCGCCGGGACAGGGGTTTCCGAGCAGTACTTC; CDR3: CASSSAGTGVSEQYF
V: TRBV28; length: 16; size: NA; J: TRBJ2-7; D: TRBD2; DNA: TGTGCCAGCAGTCCAGCGGGAGTTTATCCCTCCTACGAGCAGTACTTC; CDR3: CASSPAGVYPSYEQYF
V: TRBV5-4; length: 14; size: NA; J: TRBJ2-7; D: TRBD1; DNA: TGTGCCAGCAGCCCGACAGGGGGGCTGTCAAGGCAGTACTTC; CDR3: CASSPTGGLSRQYF
V: TRBV19; length: 13; size: NA; J: TRBJ2-7; D: TRBD1; DNA: TGTGCCAGTGGCACCGGGACAGAGGTCGAGCAGTACTTC; CDR3: CASGTGTEVEQYF
V: TRBV28; length: 16; size: NA; J: TRBJ2-5; D: TRBD2; DNA: TGTGCCAGCAGGACGACTAGCGGGACCTCGGTAGAGACCCAGTACTTC; CDR3: CASRTTSGTSVETQYF
V: TRBV19; length: 14; size: NA; J: TRBJ2-7; D: TRBD2; DNA: TGTGCCAGTAGTATCGCTAGCGGGTCCTACGAGCAGTACTTC; CDR3: CASSIASGSYEQYF
V: TRBV5-1; length: 14; size: few; J: TRBJ2-7; D: NA; DNA: TGCGCCAGCACCGGGCAGGGGCCCCCCGACGAGCAGTACTTC; CDR3: CASTGQGPPDEQYF
V: TRBV28; length: 15; size: NA; J: TRBJ1-5; D: NA; DNA: TGTGCCAGCAGTTTACCCGGGATTGGCAATCAGCCCCAGCATTTT; CDR3: CASSLPGIGNQPQHF
V: TRBV29-1; length: 13; size: NA; J: TRBJ2-2; D: TRBD1; DNA: TGCAGCGGACGGACAGGAGGTACCGGGGAGCTGTTTTTT; CDR3: CSGRTGGTGELFF
V: TRBV28; length: 15; size: few; J: TRBJ2-3; D: TRBD1; DNA: TGTGCCAGCAGTCGACCCGGGACAGGGACAGATACGCAGTATTTT; CDR3: CASSRPGTGTDTQYF
V: TRBV5-1; length: 14; size: NA; J: TRBJ1-2; D: NA; DNA: TGCGCCAGCAGCTTGGCCCTGGGAGACTATGGCTACACCTTC; CDR3: CASSLALGDYGYTF
V: TRBV15; length: 16; size: NA; J: TRBJ1-5; D: NA; DNA: TGTGCCACCAGCAGTCCCCCCCAGGTCGCGGGTCAGCCCCAGCATTTT; CDR3: CATSSPPQVAGQPQHF
V: TRBV7-2; length: 16; size: NA; J: TRBJ2-6; D: NA; DNA: TGTGCCAGCAGCCAGAACGCTTACTCTGGGGCCAACGTCCTGACTTTC; CDR3: CASSQNAYSGANVLTF
V: TRBV7-6; length: 17; size: NA; J: TRBJ2-1; D: TRBD2; DNA: TGTGCCAGCAGCTCTTCGATCCGGGGGGTCTCCTACAATGAGCAGTTCTTC; CDR3: CASSSSIRGVSYNEQFF
V: TRBV7-2; length: 16; size: NA; J: TRBJ2-2; D: TRBD2; DNA: TGTGCCAGCAGCCCAAGCGGGGGGGCCGGTACCGGGGAGCTGTTTTTT; CDR3: CASSPSGGAGTGELFF
V: TRBV28; length: 14; size: few; J: TRBJ1-5; D: NA; DNA: TGTGCCACGCGAGACAGTCTTAACAATCAGCCCCAGCATTTT; CDR3: CATRDSLNNQPQHF
V: TRBV28; length: 14; size: NA; J: TRBJ2-7; D: NA; DNA: TGTGCCAGCAGTTTCCCCGGGGGAGTCTACGAGCAGTACTTC; CDR3: CASSFPGGVYEQYF
V: TRBV6-5; length: 16; size: once; J: TRBJ1-5; D: NA; DNA: TGTGCCAGCAGTTCCTCCCGATACAAGGGGGATCAGCCCCAGCATTTT; CDR3: CASSSSRYKGDQPQHF
V: TRBV7-2; length: 15; size: NA; J: TRBJ2-5; D: TRBD2; DNA: TGTGCCAGCAGCTCCCTAGCGGGAGGTCGGGAGACCCAGTACTTC; CDR3: CASSSLAGGRETQYF
V: TRBV9; length: 15; size: NA; J: TRBJ1-6; D: TRBD1; DNA: TGTGCCAGCAGCGTCCGGGACAGGGCCAATTCACCCCTCCACTTT; CDR3: CASSVRDRANSPLHF
V: TRBV7-9; length: 13; size: NA; J: TRBJ2-5; D: NA; DNA: TGTTCCAGCAGCTTAGCCGGGGGAGAGACCCAGTACTTC; CDR3: CSSSLAGGETQYF
V: TRBV29-1; length: 13; size: NA; J: TRBJ2-5; D: TRBD1; DNA: TGCAGCGGCCGGGACAGGGGTCGAGAGACCCAGTACTTC; CDR3: CSGRDRGRETQYF
V: TRBV4-3; length: 13; size: NA; J: TRBJ2-1; D: NA; DNA: TGCGCCAGCAGTCCGCAGGAGGGCAATGAGCAGTTCTTC; CDR3: CASSPQEGNEQFF
V: TRBV7-2; length: 15; size: NA; J: TRBJ1-5; D: NA; DNA: TGTGCCAGCAGCAGAGAATTGGGAGGCAATCAGCCCCAGCATTTT; CDR3: CASSRELGGNQPQHF
V: TRBV9; length: 14; size: NA; J: TRBJ2-7; D: TRBD1; DNA: TGTGCCAGCAGCGTAGGGGGACAGGGCAACGAGCAGTACTTC; CDR3: CASSVGGQGNEQYF